The clone carrying this T cell receptor beta chain was seen many times. What it binds is unknown. Produced via immunoSEQ multiplex PCR; TCRdb's table is partial and in-frame only. The sample holds 640,000 or so clones, about three quarters seen once. The sample is drawn from a study of shared clonotypes between healthy human individuals. Broader study findings: Researchers sampled blood only, noting tissue repertoires likely differ.

This CDR3 spans 11 amino acids. Trimming left V 3 bases short and J 7 bases short, with 4 bases between. The germline V gene has CDR1 SGHDN and CDR2 FVKESK. Sequencing was carried out using memory CD4+ T cells sorted from blood. Subset indicated: CD45RA-negative fraction. The chain combines TRBV14 with TRBJ2-1; no definite D call. This sequence originates from a woman aged 25-40 years in good health. The CDR3 is CASSQNNEQFF. The CDR3 nucleotides read TGTGCCAGCAGCCAGAATAATGAGCAGTTCTTC.